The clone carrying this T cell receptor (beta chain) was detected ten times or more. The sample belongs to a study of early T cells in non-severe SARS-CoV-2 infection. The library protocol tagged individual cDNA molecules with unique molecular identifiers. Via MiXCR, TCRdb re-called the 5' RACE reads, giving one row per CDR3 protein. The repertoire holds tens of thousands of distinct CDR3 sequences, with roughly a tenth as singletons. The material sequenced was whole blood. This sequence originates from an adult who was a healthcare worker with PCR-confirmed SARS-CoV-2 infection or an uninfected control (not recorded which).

CDR3 sequence reads: CSAARVDNEQFF. The CDR3 DNA sequence: TGCAGTGCTGCTAGGGTGGACAATGAGCAGTTCTTC. V and J are TRBV20-1 and TRBJ2-1; no reliable D call. Germline V lookup: CDR1 DFQATT, CDR2 SNEGSKA (reference sequence). Trimming cost V 5 bases and J 5 bases, with 10 bases left between them. The CDR3 has 12 residues.